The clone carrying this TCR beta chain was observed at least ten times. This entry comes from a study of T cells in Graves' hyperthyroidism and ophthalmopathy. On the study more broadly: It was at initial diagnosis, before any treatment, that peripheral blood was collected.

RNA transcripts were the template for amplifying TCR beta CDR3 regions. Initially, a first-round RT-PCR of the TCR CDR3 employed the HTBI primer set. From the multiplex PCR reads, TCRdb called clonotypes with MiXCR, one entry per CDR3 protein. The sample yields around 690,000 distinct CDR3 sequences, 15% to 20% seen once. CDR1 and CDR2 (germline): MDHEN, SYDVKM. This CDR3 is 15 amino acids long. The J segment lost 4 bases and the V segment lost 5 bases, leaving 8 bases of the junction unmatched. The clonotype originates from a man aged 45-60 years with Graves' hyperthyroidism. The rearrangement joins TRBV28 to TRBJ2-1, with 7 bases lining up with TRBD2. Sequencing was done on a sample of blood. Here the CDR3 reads CASSVLAERYNEQFF. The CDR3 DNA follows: TGTGCCAGCAGTGTTCTAGCGGAGAGATACAATGAGCAGTTCTTC.